This T cell receptor beta chain derives from a study of blood T cell repertoires in COVID-19 (dated by TCRdb to 2018 to 2021). Regarding the research as a whole: Samples covering the acute and convalescent phases of COVID-19 were provided by collaborators in the United States, Italy and Spain. Samples were obtained from the ongoing ImmuneRACE study (first 160 participants) and from approximately 1,200 subjects provided by 6 global collaborators. Deeply sampled blood TCRbeta repertoires from subjects exposed to, actively infected with, or recovered from COVID-19 were included in the dataset. A de-identified subject ID, COVID-19 status, age in years and sex were almost always included in the sample metadata. Where available, HLA class I and class II types were taken from metadata supplied by the sample provider and were not determined by assay-based typing. The prospective study material was composed of cDNA or gDNA derived from T cells, B-cell-depleted T cells, or PBMCs. The repertoires were released in a freely available public database intended as a resource for research on the immune response to SARS-CoV-2. The research as a whole found: The quantity of clinical and demographic metadata differed by source and by participant and was supplied without curation.

About this clone itself: The antigen it binds to is not known. No clone much larger than this one lies a single base away; base qualities are absent.

The immunoSEQ Assay, a bias-controlled multiplex PCR, was used to amplify TCRbeta CDR3 regions from genomic DNA. The paper's processing steps were these. Within the assay, amplification of reference gene primers was used to estimate how many nucleated cells each sample contained. To quantify the absolute abundance of each unique TCRbeta CDR3 rearrangement, sequence reads were collapsed and filtered. For each sample, productive Simpson clonality was calculated as the square root of Simpson's diversity index over productive rearrangements. TCRdb retrieved this table from immuneACCESS and kept in-frame rearrangements only. Not all clones are present; in checked studies, unresolved V genes account for under half, and no reason is known for the remainder. For V, J and clone size, that table is used; D and trimming come from the DNA. This sample comprises 25,000 to 35,000 clones, approximately 71% of them detected only once. Together, the top ten hold around 16% of the sample.

The collaborating institutions used their own protocols to collect whole blood in K2EDTA tubes. For TCRbeta analysis, collaborator samples were shipped as frozen whole blood, as isolated PBMCs, or as DNA extracted from either sample type. Taken from cysteine to phenylalanine, the CDR3 has 14 residues. The CDR3 DNA has 42 bases and is translated from base 1. CDR1 SGHNT and CDR2 YYREEE are derived from the germline V gene (reference sequence). Trimming accounts for 4 bases at V and 7 bases at J, while the number of junction bases matched to no gene is 5. This sequence was found in a human donor in a cohort sampled during active COVID-19. Material for sequencing was peripheral blood. In this chain, TRBV5-4 is recombined with TRBJ2-1, with 10 middle bases fitting TRBD1. The encoded CDR3 is CASSTRDRGNEQFF. The DNA reads TGTGCCAGCAGCACCCGGGACAGGGGAAATGAGCAGTTCTTC.